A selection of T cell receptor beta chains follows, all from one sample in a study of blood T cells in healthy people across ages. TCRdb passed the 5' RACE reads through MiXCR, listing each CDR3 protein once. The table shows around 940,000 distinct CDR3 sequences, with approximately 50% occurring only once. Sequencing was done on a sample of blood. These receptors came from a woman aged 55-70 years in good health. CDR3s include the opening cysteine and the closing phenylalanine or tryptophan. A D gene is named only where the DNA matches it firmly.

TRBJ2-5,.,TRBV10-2,CASGGGLQETQYF
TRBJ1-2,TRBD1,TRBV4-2,CASNDGTGGASGGYTF
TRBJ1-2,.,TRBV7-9,CASSFQGKPLPNYGYTF
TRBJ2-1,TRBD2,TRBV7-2,CASSHRFSSGSHEQFF
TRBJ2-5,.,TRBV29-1,CSVGQSQETQYF
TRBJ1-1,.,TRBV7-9,CASSAGRGNTEAFF
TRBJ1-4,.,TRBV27,CASSLKRAQIEELFF
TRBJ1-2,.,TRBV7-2,CASSFRSGPTYGYTF
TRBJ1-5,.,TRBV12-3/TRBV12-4,CASSTTRAMGQPQHF
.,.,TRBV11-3,CASSEVTEGTQYF
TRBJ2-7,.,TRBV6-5,CASSYLGGIYERYF
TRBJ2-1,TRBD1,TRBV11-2,CASSSIRTGGGEQFF
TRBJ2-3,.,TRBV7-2,CASTKAGLDADTQYF
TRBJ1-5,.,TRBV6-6,CASRVTGTRNQPQHF
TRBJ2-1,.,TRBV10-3,CAISESKRASEGNEQFF
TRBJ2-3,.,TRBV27,CASSLGVATSTDTQYF
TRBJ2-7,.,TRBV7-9,CASRLIGGGNSYEQYF
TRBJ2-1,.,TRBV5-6,CASSFLLARGLGFF
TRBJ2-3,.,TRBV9,CAGSVLSSGTDTQYF
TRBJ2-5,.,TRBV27,CASSADRRTGEQYF
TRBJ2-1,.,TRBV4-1,CASSQGFSSYNEQFF
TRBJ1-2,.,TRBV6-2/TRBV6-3,CASSYVVFYGYTF
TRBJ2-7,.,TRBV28,CAARTQTYEQYF
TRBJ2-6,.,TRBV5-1,CASSLGRRPGNLTF
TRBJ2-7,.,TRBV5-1,CASSWGWGTSYEQYF
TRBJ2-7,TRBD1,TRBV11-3,CATSGKTGGHYEQYF
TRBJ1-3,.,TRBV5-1,CASSLEGNTIYF
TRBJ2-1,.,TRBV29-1,CSVDVSGTNNEQFF
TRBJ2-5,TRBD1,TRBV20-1,CSAMTGGRKTQYF
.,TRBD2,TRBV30,CAWNSGSTYNEQYF
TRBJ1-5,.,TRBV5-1,CASSLEALGRGQPQHF
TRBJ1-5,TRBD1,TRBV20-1,CSAKDRVYQPQHF
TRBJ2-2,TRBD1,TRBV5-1,CASSLVLQGANTGELFF
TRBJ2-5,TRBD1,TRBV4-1,CASSQTTDRAQETQYF
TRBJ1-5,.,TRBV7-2,CASRLGGSNQPQHF
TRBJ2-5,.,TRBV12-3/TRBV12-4,CASSLGPMETQYF
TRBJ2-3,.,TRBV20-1,CSANWRGITDTQYF
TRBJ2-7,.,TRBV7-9,CASSLAGEATEQYF
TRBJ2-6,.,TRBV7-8,CASSSGTSVSGANVLTF
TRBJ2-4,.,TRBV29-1,CSVRGTGGVNIQYF
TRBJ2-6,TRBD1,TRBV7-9,CASSSPDRFSSGANVLTF
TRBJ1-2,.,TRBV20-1,CSARLTIFGYTF